Below, 26 T cell receptor beta chains from the same sample are listed, as sequenced in a study of blood T cell repertoires in COVID-19. Assay used: immunoSEQ multiplex PCR; TCRdb lists only in-frame clones, some missing. This table holds some 110,000 clones, 87% found once. Sequenced sample: peripheral blood. The receptors stem from a man aged 50-60 years with acute or convalescent COVID-19.

V gene TRBV6-5 combines with J gene TRBJ2-1, with D tentatively TRBD1 (5 bases). V was cut by 2 bases and J by 2 bases, with 10 bases left in between. CDR1 and CDR2 (germline): MNHEY, SVGAGI. The CDR3 extends over 15 amino acids. The CDR3 here is CASSYRGFPYNEQFF. For the CDR3, the DNA is TGTGCCAGCAGTTACAGGGGATTCCCCTACAATGAGCAGTTCTTC.

The CDR3 is CASSLVSQNIYEQYF. CDR3 nucleotide sequence: TGTGCCAGCAGCTTAGTATCCCAGAATATCTACGAGCAGTACTTC. V usage is TRBV11-2 and J usage is TRBJ2-7, with no clear D. The CDR3 sequence is 15 residues long. CDR1 and CDR2 (germline): SGHAT, FQNNGV. Trimming shortened V by 1 base and J by 3 bases, and 13 bases separated the two germline ends.

This chain joins TRBV12-3 or TRBV12-4 and TRBJ2-7, with D unresolved. V was clipped by 6 bases and J by 0 bases, with 6 bases between them. There are 12 residues in the CDR3. CDR3 in amino acids: CASSDSSYEQYF. CDR3 bases: TGTGCCAGCAGCGATAGCTCCTACGAGCAGTACTTC.

The rearrangement uses TRBV5-6 and TRBJ1-5, with TRBD1 matching over 7 bases. Per germline, CDR1 SGHDT and CDR2 YYEEEE. The CDR3 runs to 16 residues. Trimming cost V 3 bases and J 0 bases; bases outside gene matches: 6. CDR3 amino acids: CASSSAGTVSNQPQHF. Here the CDR3 DNA reads TGTGCCAGCAGCTCTGCCGGGACAGTTAGCAATCAGCCCCAGCATTTT. The whole variable domain, filled in from reference TRBV5-6 and TRBJ1-5, reads DAGVTQSPTHLIKTRGQQVTLRCSPKSGHDTVSWYQQALGQGPQFIFQYYEEEERQRGNFPDRFSGHQFPNYSSELNVNALLLGDSALYLCASSSAGTVSNQPQHFGDGTRLSIL.

This clone showed up just a few times. The genes are TRBV2 and TRBJ1-1, with D hard to call. V lost 4 bases and J 1 base, leaving 4 bases between the germline ends. This CDR3 has 12 residues. Germline assignment: CDR1 SNHLY and CDR2 FYNNEI. CDR3 nucleotides: TGTGCCAGCAGTGGGCAGAACACTGAAGCTTTCTTT. This codes for CASSGQNTEAFF.

The genes are TRBV3-1 (or the pseudogene TRBV3-2) and TRBJ2-5; D may be TRBD1 (5 bases). Germline values: CDR1 LGHDT, CDR2 YNNKEL (reference sequence). The CDR3 spans 15 residues. The ends were cut back, 0 bases at V and 2 bases at J, with 10 bases in the middle. CDR3 nucleotide sequence: TGTGCCAGCAGCCAAGAGGGGCTTGGGCAAGAGACCCAGTACTTC. This gives the protein CASSQEGLGQETQYF.

This clone has a handful of counts. The chain recombines TRBV28 with TRBJ1-3; a weak D match, TRBD1 (6 bases). This CDR3 is 13 amino acids long. V shed 3 bases and J shed 4 bases, with 7 bases lying between them. Germline V gene sequence: CDR1 MDHEN, CDR2 SYDVKM. The CDR3 region has the DNA TGTGCCAGCAGTTTTCAGGGGGGAAACACCATATATTTT. It translates to CASSFQGGNTIYF.

The chain links TRBV9 to TRBJ2-1; 10 bases map to TRBD2. The junction had 9 bases not matched to a gene; V was cut back by 3 bases and J by 0 bases. Germline CDR1 SGDLS, CDR2 YYNGEE. CDR3 length equals 18 residues. DNA for the CDR3: TGTGCCAGCAGCGCCGGGACTAGCGTCCACAGCTCCTACAATGAGCAGTTCTTC. Translated, it gives CASSAGTSVHSSYNEQFF.

The rearrangement uses TRBV4-1 and TRBJ1-1, with TRBD1 matching over 7 bases. The germline CDR1 and CDR2 sequences are MGHRA and YSYEKL. The CDR3 runs to 15 residues. V dropped 1 base and J dropped 1; count of bases not matched to a gene: 3. The CDR3 region is CASSQVDRRNTEAFF. The CDR3 DNA reads TGCGCCAGCAGCCAAGTGGACAGGAGGAACACTGAAGCTTTCTTT.

The genes are TRBV3-1 (or the pseudogene TRBV3-2) and TRBJ2-1, with 7 bases lining up with TRBD2. The CDR3 spans 15 residues. Looked up from germline, CDR1 is LGHDT and CDR2 is YNNKEL (reference sequence). The trim removed 2 bases at V and 12 bases at J, leaving 13 bases unmatched. CDR3 loop: CASSQSGGRVDRQFF. CDR3 DNA: TGTGCCAGCAGCCAATCTGGGGGGAGGGTAGATAGGCAGTTCTTC.

CDR3 loop: CASSLSRQGRDEQYF. The CDR3 nucleotides read TGTGCCAGCAGCTTATCCCGCCAGGGAAGGGACGAGCAGTACTTC. The chain carries TRBV7-6 and TRBJ2-7, with a weak D call TRBD1 (5 bases). This CDR3 region has 15 residues. Trimming took off 2 bases at V and 5 bases at J, with 16 bases between the two ends. Germline CDR1 SGHVS, CDR2 FNYEAQ.

The chain carries TRBV2 and TRBJ2-1; D might be TRBD2 (6 bases). Germline-derived CDR1 and CDR2 are SNHLY and FYNNEI. This CDR3 comprises 17 residues. V was cut by 2 bases and J by 1 base, with 15 bases left in between. The CDR3 is CASSERTGDFSYNEQFF. Here the CDR3 DNA reads TGTGCCAGCAGTGAAAGGACCGGGGACTTTTCCTACAATGAGCAGTTCTTC. Filled out from reference TRBV2 and TRBJ2-1, the complete variable domain reads EPEVTQTPSHQVTQMGQEVILRCVPISNHLYFYWYRQILGQKVEFLVSFYNNEISEKSEIFDDQFSVERPDGSNFTLKIRSTKLEDSAMYFCASSERTGDFSYNEQFFGPGTRLTVL.

The chain has TRBV25-1 and TRBJ1-1; 9 bases align to TRBD1. Germline-derived CDR1 and CDR2 are MGHDK and SYGVNS. Trimming removed 6 bases from V and 4 bases from J; junction bases left unmatched: 9. The CDR3 covers 15 residues. The DNA for the CDR3 is TGTGCCAGCAGGGGTAGGGGACAGGGTGGCACTGAAGCTTTCTTT. Translated: CASRGRGQGGTEAFF.

This sequence joins TRBV5-4 and TRBJ1-3, with D perhaps TRBD1 (5 bases). The V and J ends lost 4 bases and 1 base respectively, with 9 bases between them. The CDR3 contains 14 residues. CDR1 is SGHNT and CDR2 is YYREEE in the germline V gene (reference sequence). For the CDR3, the DNA is TGTGCCAGCAGCACCGGGGGTTCTGGAAACACCATATATTTT. Translating gives CASSTGGSGNTIYF. Complete variable domain (other parts from reference TRBV5-4 and TRBJ1-3): ETGVTQSPTHLIKTRGQQVTLRCSSQSGHNTVSWYQQALGQGPQFIFQYYREEENGRGNFPPRFSGLQFPNYSSELNVNALELDDSALYLCASSTGGSGNTIYFGEGSWLTVV.

The chain combines TRBV5-1 with TRBJ2-5; TRBD1 matches 8 bases. With 4 bases clipped from V and 5 bases from J, the junction kept 4 bases outside the gene matches. Germline CDR1 reads SGHRS; CDR2 reads YFSETQ. This CDR3 has 13 amino acids. CDR3 sequence: CASSPDRVETQYF. DNA of the CDR3: TGCGCCAGCAGCCCGGACAGGGTTGAGACCCAGTACTTC.

The CDR3 loop is CASSLGTGGIDTQYF. In DNA form, the CDR3 reads TGTGCCAGCAGCTTAGGGACAGGGGGGATTGATACGCAGTATTTT. The chain is built from TRBV11-3 and TRBJ2-3, with TRBD1 matching 10 bases. This CDR3 is 15 amino acids long. Germline V lookup: CDR1 SGHNT, CDR2 YENEEA. After removal of 1 base from V and 6 bases from J, the junction contained 4 bases not matched to a gene. The variable domain in full, completed from reference TRBV11-3 and TRBJ2-3, reads EAGVVQSPRYKIIEKKQPVAFWCNPISGHNTLYWYLQNLGQGPELLIRYENEEAVDDSQLPKDRFSAERLKGVDSTLKIQPAELGDSAVYLCASSLGTGGIDTQYFGPGTRLTVL.

This clone was picked up one time. The chain has TRBV5-1 and TRBJ2-7, with D possibly TRBD1 on 5 matching bases. This CDR3 contains 14 residues. V shed 5 bases and J shed 2 bases, with 14 bases lying between them. CDR1 is SGHRS and CDR2 is YFSETQ in the germline V gene. CDR3 loop: CASSITGQTYEQYF. The CDR3, as DNA: TGCGCCAGCAGTATTACAGGACAAACCTACGAGCAGTACTTC.

The chain is built from TRBV11-3 and TRBJ2-1; a weak D match, TRBD2 (6 bases). V was shortened by 7 bases and J by 6 bases, with 13 bases between the two germline ends. The V gene's germline CDR1 is SGHNT and CDR2 YENEEA. The CDR3 covers 13 residues. The CDR3: CASTPGGSNEQFF. The CDR3 DNA sequence: TGTGCCAGCACCCCAGGAGGGAGCAATGAGCAGTTCTTC.

The chain links TRBV29-1 to TRBJ2-7; 11 positions match TRBD2. CDR3 size: 17 residues. V trimming: 4 bases; J trimming: 2 bases; junction bases outside the gene matches: 13. CDR1 is SQVTM, CDR2 ANQGSEA, per germline. The CDR3 DNA follows: TGCAGCGTTGTGGACAGCGGTATAGCGGGAGGGCCCTACGAGCAGTACTTC. Residues: CSVVDSGIAGGPYEQYF.

This clone is a singleton in its sample. V is TRBV4-1 and J is TRBJ1-2, with 10 positions matching TRBD1. This CDR3 is 14 amino acids long. CDR1 is MGHRA and CDR2 is YSYEKL in the germline V gene. V shed 4 bases, J shed 4 bases, and the junction held 3 bases outside the gene matches. The CDR3 region is CASSPGTGAYGYTF. CDR3 coding DNA: TGCGCCAGCAGCCCAGGGACAGGGGCCTATGGCTACACCTTC.

The chain recombines TRBV3-1 (or the pseudogene TRBV3-2) with TRBJ2-1; a weak D match, TRBD1 (6 bases). Germline-derived CDR1 and CDR2 are LGHDT and YNNKEL (reference sequence). With 6 bases removed from V and 6 bases from J, the gap between germline ends came to 12 bases. This CDR3 comprises 13 residues. The CDR3 nucleotides read TGTGCCAGCAGTCTCAGGGGTGCCAATGAGCAGTTCTTC. Residues: CASSLRGANEQFF.

V and J are TRBV24-1 and TRBJ1-2, with TRBD1 identical over 10 bases. The CDR3 is 16 residues long. V shed 4 bases and J 3 bases; nucleotides not matched to a gene: 7. CDR1 and CDR2 from the germline V gene are KGHDR and SFDVKD. CDR3: CATSDPRDRGYYGYTF. CDR3 DNA sequence: TGTGCCACCAGTGACCCCCGGGACAGGGGTTACTATGGCTACACCTTC.

This rearrangement joins TRBV29-1 to TRBJ2-7; 10 bases align to TRBD2. Losses at the gene ends were 6 bases for V and 4 bases for J; bases not matched to a gene: 12. Per the germline V gene, CDR1 is SQVTM and CDR2 is ANQGSEA. The CDR3 extends over 15 amino acids. CDR3 DNA: TGCAGCGTCTACGTTTGGGGAGCGGGAGGGTACGAGCAGTACTTC. This encodes CSVYVWGAGGYEQYF.

Here the CDR3 reads CASSPRPQGTVQPQHF. CDR3 in DNA: TGCGCCAGCAGCCCGAGGCCACAGGGGACGGTTCAGCCCCAGCATTTT. This rearrangement joins TRBV4-1 to TRBJ1-5; 7 nucleotides agree with TRBD1. The junction had 12 bases not matched to a gene; V was cut back by 4 bases and J by 6 bases. This CDR3 is built from 16 residues. Germline V gene sequence: CDR1 MGHRA, CDR2 YSYEKL.

The chain carries TRBV11-2 and TRBJ2-6; the D is unclear. V shed 5 bases and J shed 3 bases, with 8 bases lying between them. CDR3 length: 14 amino acids. CDR1 is SGHAT and CDR2 is FQNNGV in the germline V gene. Here the CDR3 reads CASSPSYGANVLTF. CDR3 bases: TGTGCCAGCAGCCCCTCTTATGGGGCCAACGTCCTGACTTTC. The whole variable domain, remainder taken from reference TRBV11-2 and TRBJ2-6, is EAGVAQSPRYKIIEKRQSVAFWCNPISGHATLYWYQQILGQGPKLLIQFQNNGVVDDSQLPKDRFSAERLKGVDSTLKIQPAKLEDSAVYLCASSPSYGANVLTFGAGSRLTVL.

The V and J genes are TRBV19 and TRBJ2-1; 10 bases match TRBD2. The CDR3 extends over 15 amino acids. Germline V gene lookup returns CDR1 LNHDA and CDR2 SQIVND (reference sequence). V dropped 6 bases and J dropped 5; count of bases not matched to a gene: 7. CDR3 residues: CASRNSGRLHNEQFF. The CDR3 DNA reads as TGTGCCAGTAGAAATAGCGGGAGGCTCCACAATGAGCAGTTCTTC.